This TCR beta chain was sequenced for a study of blood T cell repertoires in COVID-19. The sample holds one count of this clone. This table comes from immunoSEQ multiplex PCR, and its TCRdb copy is limited to in-frame clones, with some not included. The profile shows about 75,000 clones, 75% to 85% of them singletons. This TCR was sampled from a woman in her forties or fifties with acute or convalescent COVID-19. The sequencing input was peripheral blood.

The CDR3: CASRTVNRANQPQHF. The CDR3, as DNA: TGTGCCAGTAGGACTGTTAACAGGGCCAATCAGCCCCAGCATTTT. This chain joins TRBV19 and TRBJ1-5, with D maybe TRBD1 (6 bases). The V gene's germline CDR1 is LNHDA and CDR2 SQIVND (reference sequence). V lost 6 bases and J 3 bases, leaving 15 bases between the germline ends. This CDR3 is 15 amino acids long.